This passage covers 12 T cell receptor beta chains from one sample sequenced in a study of graft-versus-host responses after intestinal transplantation. Using immunoSEQ multiplex PCR, the repertoire was profiled, and TCRdb retains in-frame clones only, with some absent. The profile covers over 60,000 clones, with over 85% appearing a single time and 6.5% to 8% taken by the ten largest. The starting material was bone marrow, obtained approximately 100 weeks after intestinal transplantation. The receptors derive from a human patient who received an intestinal transplant, so some T cells may come from the graft donor.

The V gene is TRBV9, the J gene TRBJ2-7; 8 positions match TRBD2. J lost 6 bases, V lost 3 bases, and 11 bases had no gene match. The CDR3 is made up of 15 amino acids. Germline values: CDR1 SGDLS, CDR2 YYNGEE. The CDR3 loop reads CASSGSGMPPGEQYF. DNA for the CDR3: TGTGCCAGCAGCGGTAGCGGGATGCCTCCGGGCGAGCAGTACTTC.

The chain employs TRBV6-1 and TRBJ2-3; the D is unclear. Per germline, CDR1 MNHNS and CDR2 SASEGT. Trimming cost V 6 bases and J 4 bases, with 20 bases left between them. This CDR3 has 16 amino acids. The CDR3 loop reads CASREPGLLPADTQYF. CDR3 nucleotides: TGTGCCAGCAGAGAACCAGGTCTTCTTCCCGCAGATACGCAGTATTTT.

V is TRBV4-1 and J is TRBJ1-3; 7 bases line up with TRBD1. The germline V gene encodes CDR1 MGHRA and CDR2 YSYEKL. The CDR3 spans 11 residues. Trimming removed 4 bases from V and 11 bases from J; junction bases left unmatched: 2. Here the CDR3 reads CASSPGTAIYF. The CDR3 DNA is TGCGCCAGCAGCCCGGGGACAGCCATATATTTT.

The rearrangement uses TRBV19 and TRBJ2-1; D gene ambiguous. V was shortened by 5 bases and J by 7 bases, with 9 bases between the two germline ends. CDR3 size: 12 residues. CDR1 and CDR2 from the germline V gene are LNHDA and SQIVND (reference sequence). The CDR3 DNA follows: TGTGCCAGTAGTCCTTCCCTGAATGAGCAGTTCTTC. It encodes CASSPSLNEQFF.

The rearrangement uses TRBV2 and TRBJ2-7; 9 nucleotides agree with TRBD1. The CDR3 is 15 residues long. Germline assignment: CDR1 SNHLY and CDR2 FYNNEI. V trimming: 8 bases; J trimming: 6 bases; junction bases outside the gene matches: 14. The CDR3 protein is CASGGQGWGAGEQYF. DNA for the CDR3: TGTGCCAGCGGGGGACAGGGTTGGGGGGCCGGCGAGCAGTACTTC.

The V gene is TRBV7-2, the J gene TRBJ2-5; TRBD2 matches at 10 bases. Per the germline V gene, CDR1 is SGHTA and CDR2 is FQGNSA. The CDR3 runs to 16 residues. With 8 bases clipped from V and 2 bases from J, the junction kept 11 bases outside the gene matches. CDR3: CASASGRAWDQETQYF. CDR3 DNA sequence: TGTGCCAGCGCCAGCGGGAGGGCCTGGGATCAAGAGACCCAGTACTTC.

The chain couples TRBV27 to TRBJ1-4; a weak D match, TRBD1 (6 bases). Germline-derived CDR1 and CDR2 are MNHEY and SMNVEV (reference sequence). The CDR3 spans 13 residues. Trimming left V 8 bases short and J 5 bases short, with 12 bases between. CDR3 in DNA: TGTGCCAGCCGGGACATCGAAAATGAAAAACTGTTTTTT. Protein sequence: CASRDIENEKLFF.

The CDR3 loop is CASSVNEQFF. CDR3 sequence (DNA): TGTGCCAGCAGCGTAAATGAGCAGTTCTTC. V and J are TRBV2 and TRBJ2-1; D remains unclear. Germline-derived CDR1 and CDR2 are SNHLY and FYNNEI. The ends were cut back, 6 bases at V and 7 bases at J, with 4 bases in the middle. The CDR3 is 10 residues long.

The rearrangement uses TRBV5-4 and TRBJ2-5, with D possibly being TRBD2 (5 bases). The assigned J gene may be wrong: the sequence end matches TRBJ2-7 better. The germline V gene encodes CDR1 SGHNT and CDR2 YYREEE (reference sequence). The CDR3 has 15 residues. CDR3 region: CASSGYSGETYEQYF. The DNA of the CDR3 is TGTGCCAGCAGCGGTTACTCCGGGGAAACCTACGAGCAGTACTTC.

The chain is built from TRBV11-2 and TRBJ2-1; 11 bases match TRBD2. V trimming: 6 bases; J trimming: 3 bases; junction bases outside the gene matches: 4. Germline V lookup: CDR1 SGHAT, CDR2 FQNNGV. The CDR3 extends over 15 amino acids. The CDR3 here is CASRMTSGNYNEQFF. The CDR3 region has the DNA TGTGCCAGCAGGATGACTAGCGGGAACTACAATGAGCAGTTCTTC.

J is TRBJ2-7 and V is TRBV4-1; D may be TRBD2 (5 bases). Trimming removed 3 bases at V and 0 bases at J, with 9 bases between. Germline assignment: CDR1 MGHRA and CDR2 YSYEKL. The CDR3 totals 14 residues. The CDR3 protein is CASSQISDSYEQYF. The CDR3 nucleotides read TGCGCCAGCAGCCAGATTAGCGACTCCTACGAGCAGTACTTC.

The rearrangement joins TRBV19 to TRBJ2-7; no clear D gene. This CDR3 has 12 amino acids. V shed 3 bases and J shed 5 bases, with 8 bases lying between them. Germline values: CDR1 LNHDA, CDR2 SQIVND (reference sequence). CDR3 sequence reads: CASSIGENEQYF. The CDR3 DNA reads TGTGCCAGTAGTATCGGAGAAAACGAGCAGTACTTC.